These 7 T cell receptor beta chains originate from one sample sequenced in a study of glioma-infiltrating T cells. Amplification of TCR alpha and beta CDR3 regions from RNA used iRepertoire nested multiplex PCR. TCRdb re-called the multiplex PCR reads through MiXCR, storing one row per CDR3 protein. Of 90,000 or so distinct CDR3 sequences listed, 35% to 50% are singletons. The sequenced sample was glioma tissue, nonneoplastic brain tissue, or PBMCs (not recorded which). Receptors originate from a human donor with low-grade glioma or glioblastoma, undergoing nonglioma brain surgery, or in good health (not recorded which).

The rearrangement links TRBV4-1 to TRBJ2-1; tentative D call: TRBD1 (6 bases). Trimming took 3 bases from V and 13 from J, leaving 28 bases between them. CDR3 length: 17 residues. Germline CDR1 reads MGHRA; CDR2 reads YSYEKL. This CDR3 is CASSHSGTGTLVNIQFF. CDR3 nucleotides: TGCGCCAGCAGCCACTCAGGCACCGGGACACTAGTAAACATTCAGTTCTTC.

The rearrangement uses TRBV28 and TRBJ2-7, with no clear D. Between the trimmed V and J ends, which lost 6 bases and 2 bases, there was a span of 14 bases. Germline V lookup: CDR1 MDHEN, CDR2 SYDVKM. The CDR3 is 14 amino acids. The CDR3 here is CASSVEATPYEQYF. Written as DNA, the CDR3 is TGTGCCAGCAGCGTTGAAGCAACCCCCTACGAGCAGTACTTC.

The J gene is TRBJ1-2, the V gene TRBV25-1; TRBD1 aligns across 7 bases. The CDR3 consists of 14 residues. V lost 5 bases, J lost 6 bases, and 9 bases stayed unmatched. Germline assignment: CDR1 MGHDK and CDR2 SYGVNS. The CDR3 DNA is TGTGCCAGCAGTTCGACAGGGATAGGGGATGGCTACACCTTC. The encoded protein is CASSSTGIGDGYTF.

This clonotype was seen many times. The rearrangement uses TRBV4-1 and TRBJ2-1; D is unclear. V dropped 0 bases and J dropped 5 bases, with 5 bases sitting between them. Germline CDR1 and CDR2: MGHRA and YSYEKL. The CDR3 length is 13 residues. DNA for the CDR3: TGCGCCAGCAGCCAAGATGGAAACAATGAGCAGTTCTTC. Encoded protein: CASSQDGNNEQFF.

Regarding this clonotype: The conserved phenylalanine or tryptophan is not found at the CDR3 terminus, so this likely reflects a read error. No DNA is shown, since the ends of the CDR3 on it are uncertain; the CDR3 is the one TCRdb lists. The J gene is TRBJ1-2, the V gene TRBV28. Germline lookup yields CDR1 MDHEN and CDR2 SYDVKM. The CDR3 totals 14 residues, both ends included. The CDR3 is CDSSQSGTAMGYTL.

This clonotype was seen a few times. CDR3 protein: CASSPSRERAGELFF. The DNA for the CDR3 is TGTGCCAGCAGCCCTAGTAGGGAAAGGGCCGGGGAGCTGTTTTTT. The chain uses TRBV13 and TRBJ2-2; unclear D gene. CDR3 length: 15 amino acids. The germline V gene has CDR1 PRHDT and CDR2 FYEKMQ (reference sequence). V gave up 5 bases and J gave up 6 bases, with 16 bases separating them.

At least ten counts were recorded for this clonotype. A read error may produce the germline difference seen at one junction end. This rearrangement joins TRBV5-1 to TRBJ1-1, with unresolved D. The V gene's germline CDR1 is SGHRS and CDR2 YFSETQ. CDR3 length: 13 amino acids. The CDR3 protein is CASGSRGDTEAFF. The CDR3 DNA reads TGCGCCAGCGGGTCACGCGGTGACACCGAAGCTTTCTTT.